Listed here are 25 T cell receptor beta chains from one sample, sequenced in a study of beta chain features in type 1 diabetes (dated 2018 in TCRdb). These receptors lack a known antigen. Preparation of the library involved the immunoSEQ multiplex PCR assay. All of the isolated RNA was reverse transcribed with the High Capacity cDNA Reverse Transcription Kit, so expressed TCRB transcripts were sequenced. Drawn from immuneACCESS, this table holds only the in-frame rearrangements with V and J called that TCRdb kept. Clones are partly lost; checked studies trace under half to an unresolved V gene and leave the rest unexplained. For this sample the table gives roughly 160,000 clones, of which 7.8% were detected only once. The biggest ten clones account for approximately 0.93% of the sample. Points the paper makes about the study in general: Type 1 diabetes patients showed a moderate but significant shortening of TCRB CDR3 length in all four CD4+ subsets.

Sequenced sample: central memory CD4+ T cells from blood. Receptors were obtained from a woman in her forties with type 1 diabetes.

CDR3 in DNA: TGTGCCAGCAGCCAGACGGCGGGGCACACTGAAGCTTTCTTT. Its translation is CASSQTAGHTEAFF. This chain links TRBV5-6 with TRBJ1-1, with D maybe TRBD1 (5 bases). CDR3 length: 14 amino acids. Trimming took off 4 bases at V and 3 bases at J, with 13 bases between the two ends. Germline V gives CDR1 SGHDT, CDR2 YYEEEE.

The CDR3 region is CASIQGGNNEQFF. CDR3 in DNA: TGTGCCAGCATCCAGGGAGGGAACAATGAGCAGTTCTTC. The V and J genes are TRBV28 and TRBJ2-1; the match to TRBD2 covers 7 bases. Germline CDR1 MDHEN, CDR2 SYDVKM. V shed 7 bases, J shed 5 bases, and the junction held 5 bases outside the gene matches. This CDR3 region has 13 residues.

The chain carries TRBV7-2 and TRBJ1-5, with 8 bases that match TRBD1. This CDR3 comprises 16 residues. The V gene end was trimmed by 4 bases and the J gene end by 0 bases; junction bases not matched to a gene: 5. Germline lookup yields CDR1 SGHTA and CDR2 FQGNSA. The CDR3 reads CASSSDRVYSNQPQHF. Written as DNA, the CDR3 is TGTGCCAGCAGCTCGGACAGGGTGTATAGCAATCAGCCCCAGCATTTT.

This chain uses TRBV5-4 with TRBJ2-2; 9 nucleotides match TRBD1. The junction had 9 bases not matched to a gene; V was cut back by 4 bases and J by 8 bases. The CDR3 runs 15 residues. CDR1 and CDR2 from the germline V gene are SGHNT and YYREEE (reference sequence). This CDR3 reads CASSARDRVEGELFF. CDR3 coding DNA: TGTGCCAGCAGCGCCCGGGACAGGGTTGAGGGGGAGCTGTTTTTT.

The CDR3 here is CASSSDSGGEETQYF. CDR3 DNA: TGTGCCAGCAGCTCGGACAGTGGGGGTGAAGAGACCCAGTACTTC. This sequence joins TRBV7-2 and TRBJ2-5, with D perhaps matching TRBD1 (6 bases). Trimming took 4 bases from V and 3 from J, leaving 15 bases between them. CDR1 and CDR2 (germline): SGHTA, FQGNSA. The CDR3 runs 15 residues. The full variable domain, completed using reference TRBV7-2 and TRBJ2-5, is GAGVSQSPSNKVTEKGKDVELRCDPISGHTALYWYRQSLGQGLEFLIYFQGNSAPDKSGLPSDRFSAERTGGSVSTLTIQRTQQEDSAVYLCASSSDSGGEETQYFGPGTRLLVL.

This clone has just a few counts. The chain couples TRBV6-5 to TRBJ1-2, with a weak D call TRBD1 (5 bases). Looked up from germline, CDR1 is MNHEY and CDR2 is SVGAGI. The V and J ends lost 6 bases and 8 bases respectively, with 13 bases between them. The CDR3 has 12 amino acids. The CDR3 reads CASSFRRGGYTF. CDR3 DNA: TGTGCCAGCAGCTTCCGTCGGGGGGGCTACACCTTC.

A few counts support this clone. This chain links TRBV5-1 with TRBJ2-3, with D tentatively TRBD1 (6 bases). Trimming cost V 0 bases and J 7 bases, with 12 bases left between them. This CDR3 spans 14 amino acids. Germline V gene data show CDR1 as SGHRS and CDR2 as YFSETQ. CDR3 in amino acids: CASSLDGQRNTQYF. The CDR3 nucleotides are TGCGCCAGCAGCTTGGACGGACAGAGAAATACGCAGTATTTT.

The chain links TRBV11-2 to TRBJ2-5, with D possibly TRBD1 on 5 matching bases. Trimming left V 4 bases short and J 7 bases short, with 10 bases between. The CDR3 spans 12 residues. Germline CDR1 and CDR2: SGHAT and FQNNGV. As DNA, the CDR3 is TGTGCCAGCAGCTCCAGGGTGGTGACCCAGTACTTC. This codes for CASSSRVVTQYF.

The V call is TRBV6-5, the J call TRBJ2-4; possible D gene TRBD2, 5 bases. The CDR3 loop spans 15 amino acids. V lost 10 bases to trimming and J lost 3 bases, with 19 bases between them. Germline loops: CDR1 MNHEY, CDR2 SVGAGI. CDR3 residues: CATYGIGDGKNIQYF. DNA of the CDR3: TGTGCCACGTATGGGATCGGGGATGGCAAAAACATTCAGTACTTC.

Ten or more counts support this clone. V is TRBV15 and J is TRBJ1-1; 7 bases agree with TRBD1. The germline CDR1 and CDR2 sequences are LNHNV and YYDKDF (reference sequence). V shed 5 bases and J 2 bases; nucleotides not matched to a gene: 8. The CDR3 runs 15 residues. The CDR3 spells CATSAPGQLNTEAFF. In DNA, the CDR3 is TGTGCCACCAGCGCCCCGGGACAGTTAAACACTGAAGCTTTCTTT.

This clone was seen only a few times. CDR3 sequence reads: CASSLDRAKANEKLFF. The DNA of the CDR3 is TGCGCCAGCAGCTTGGACAGGGCTAAAGCTAATGAAAAACTGTTTTTT. The chain uses TRBV5-1 and TRBJ1-4; D might be TRBD1 (6 bases). CDR1 SGHRS and CDR2 YFSETQ come from the germline V gene. Trimming stripped 0 bases from V and 3 bases from J, with 12 bases between. This CDR3 is 16 amino acids long.

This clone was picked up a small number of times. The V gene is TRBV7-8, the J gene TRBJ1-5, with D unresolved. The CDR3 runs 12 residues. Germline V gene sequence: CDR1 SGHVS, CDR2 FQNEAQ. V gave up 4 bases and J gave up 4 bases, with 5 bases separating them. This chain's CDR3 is CASSSQNQPQHF. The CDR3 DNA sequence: TGTGCCAGCAGCTCACAGAATCAGCCCCAGCATTTT.

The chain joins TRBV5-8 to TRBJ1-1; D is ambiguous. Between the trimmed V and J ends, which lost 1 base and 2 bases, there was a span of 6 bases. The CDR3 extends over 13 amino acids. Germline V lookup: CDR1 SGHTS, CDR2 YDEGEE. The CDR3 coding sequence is TGTGCCAGCAGCTTGTACAGAAACACTGAAGCTTTCTTT. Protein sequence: CASSLYRNTEAFF.

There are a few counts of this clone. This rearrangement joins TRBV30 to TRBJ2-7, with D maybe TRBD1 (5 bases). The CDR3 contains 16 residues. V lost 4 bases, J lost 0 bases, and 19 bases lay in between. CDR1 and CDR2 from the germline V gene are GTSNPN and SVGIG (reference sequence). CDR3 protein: CAWNLRGFRSSYEQYF. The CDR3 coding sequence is TGTGCCTGGAACCTTAGGGGATTCCGAAGCTCCTACGAGCAGTACTTC. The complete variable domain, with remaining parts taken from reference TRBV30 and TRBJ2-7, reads SQTIHQWPATLVQPVGSPLSLECTVEGTSNPNLYWYRQAAGRGLQLLFYSVGIGQISSEVPQNLSASRPQDRQFILSSKKLLLSDSGFYLCAWNLRGFRSSYEQYFGPGTRLTVT.

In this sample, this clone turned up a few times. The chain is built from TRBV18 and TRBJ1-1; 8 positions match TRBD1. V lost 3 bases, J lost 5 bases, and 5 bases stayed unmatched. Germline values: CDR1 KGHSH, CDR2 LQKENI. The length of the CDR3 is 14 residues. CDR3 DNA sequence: TGTGCCAGCTCACCCGGACAGGGAGAAACTGAAGCTTTCTTT. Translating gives CASSPGQGETEAFF.

Here the CDR3 reads CASRAGSIYNEQFF. For the CDR3, the DNA is TGTGCCAGCAGAGCGGGATCAATTTACAATGAGCAGTTCTTC. The chain employs TRBV7-2 and TRBJ2-1; 7 bases match TRBD2. V was pared by 6 bases and J by 4 bases, with 6 bases of the junction left unmatched. The CDR3 sequence is 14 residues long. Looked up from germline, CDR1 is SGHTA and CDR2 is FQGNSA.

This CDR3 reads CSVGQVWNTEAFF. The CDR3 region has the DNA TGCAGCGTGGGGCAGGTATGGAACACTGAAGCTTTCTTT. The V call is TRBV29-1, the J call TRBJ1-1, with TRBD1 as a possible D gene (5 bases). The CDR3 extends over 13 amino acids. CDR1 is SQVTM, CDR2 ANQGSEA, per germline. The V end lost 6 bases, the J end lost 1 base, and 12 bases lay between the germline ends. Complete variable domain (other parts from reference TRBV29-1 and TRBJ1-1): SAVISQKPSRDICQRGTSLTIQCQVDSQVTMMFWYRQQPGQSLTLIATANQGSEATYESGFVIDKFPISRPNLTFSTLTVSNMSPEDSSIYLCSVGQVWNTEAFFGQGTRLTVV.

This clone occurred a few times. DNA of the CDR3: TGTGCCAGCAGGGAACAGGGGACCCCCGGGGAGCTGTTTTTT. This gives the protein CASREQGTPGELFF. This chain connects TRBV2 to TRBJ2-2; TRBD1 matches 7 bases. After removal of 6 bases from V and 6 bases from J, the junction contained 7 bases not matched to a gene. This CDR3 is 14 amino acids long. Germline V gives CDR1 SNHLY, CDR2 FYNNEI.

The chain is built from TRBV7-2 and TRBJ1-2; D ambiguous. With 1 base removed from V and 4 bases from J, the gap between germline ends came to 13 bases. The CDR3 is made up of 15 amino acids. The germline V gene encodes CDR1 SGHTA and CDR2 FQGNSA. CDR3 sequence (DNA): TGTGCCAGCAGCTTAGTGGGCAGTTATCGCTATGGCTACACCTTC. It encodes CASSLVGSYRYGYTF.

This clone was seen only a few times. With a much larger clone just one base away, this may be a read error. CDR3 DNA: TGCGCCAGCAGCCAAGATCAGGGCGGGGGGATCCAAGAGACCCAGTACTTC. Its translation: CASSQDQGGGIQETQYF. This chain connects TRBV4-1 to TRBJ2-5; 8 bases match TRBD2. The V gene's germline CDR1 is MGHRA and CDR2 YSYEKL. The CDR3 is made up of 17 amino acids. J was trimmed by 1 base and V by 0 bases; bases with no gene match: 7.

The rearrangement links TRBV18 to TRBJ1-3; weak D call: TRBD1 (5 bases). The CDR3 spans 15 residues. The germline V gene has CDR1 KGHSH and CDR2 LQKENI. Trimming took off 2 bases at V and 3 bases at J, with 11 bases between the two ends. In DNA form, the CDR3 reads TGTGCCAGCTCACCATCTCAACAGGTTGGAAACACCATATATTTT. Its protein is CASSPSQQVGNTIYF.

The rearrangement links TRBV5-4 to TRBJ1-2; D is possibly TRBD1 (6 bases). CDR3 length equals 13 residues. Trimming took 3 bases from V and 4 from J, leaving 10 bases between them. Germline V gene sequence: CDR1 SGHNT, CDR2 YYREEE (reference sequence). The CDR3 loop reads CASSSGQIYGYTF. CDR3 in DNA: TGTGCCAGCAGCTCGGGACAAATCTATGGCTACACCTTC.

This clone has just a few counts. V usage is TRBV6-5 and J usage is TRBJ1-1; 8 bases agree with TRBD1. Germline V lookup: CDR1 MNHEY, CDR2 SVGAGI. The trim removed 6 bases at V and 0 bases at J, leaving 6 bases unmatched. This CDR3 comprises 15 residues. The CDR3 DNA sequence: TGTGCCAGCAGGATGACAGGGGTCATGAACACTGAAGCTTTCTTT. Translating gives CASRMTGVMNTEAFF.

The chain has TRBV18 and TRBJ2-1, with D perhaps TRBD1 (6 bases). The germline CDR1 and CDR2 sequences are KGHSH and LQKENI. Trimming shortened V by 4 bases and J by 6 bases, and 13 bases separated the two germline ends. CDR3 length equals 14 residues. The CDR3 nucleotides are TGTGCCAGCTCACGGAAGGGGGAACTCAATGAGCAGTTCTTC. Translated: CASSRKGELNEQFF.

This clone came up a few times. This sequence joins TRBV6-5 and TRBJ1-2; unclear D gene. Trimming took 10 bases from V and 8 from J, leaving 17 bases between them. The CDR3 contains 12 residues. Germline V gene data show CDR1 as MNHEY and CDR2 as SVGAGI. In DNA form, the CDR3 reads TGTGCCACCTCGAGGAGGGTGGGAGGCTACACCTTC. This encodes CATSRRVGGYTF.